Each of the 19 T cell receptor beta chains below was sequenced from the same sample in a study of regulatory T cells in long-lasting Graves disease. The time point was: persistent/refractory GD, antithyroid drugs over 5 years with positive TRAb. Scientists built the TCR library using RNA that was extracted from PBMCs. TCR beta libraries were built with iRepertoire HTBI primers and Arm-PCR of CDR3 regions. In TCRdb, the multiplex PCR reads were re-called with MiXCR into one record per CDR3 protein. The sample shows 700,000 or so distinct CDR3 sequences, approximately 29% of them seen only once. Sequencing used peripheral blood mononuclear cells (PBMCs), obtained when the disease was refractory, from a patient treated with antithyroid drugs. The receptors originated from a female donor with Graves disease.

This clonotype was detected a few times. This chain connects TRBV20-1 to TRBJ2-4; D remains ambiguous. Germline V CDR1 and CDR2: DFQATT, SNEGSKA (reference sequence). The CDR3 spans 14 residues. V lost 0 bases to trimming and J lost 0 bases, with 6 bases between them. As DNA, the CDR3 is TGCAGTGCTAGAGAAGATCTAGCCAAAAACATTCAGTACTTC. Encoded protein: CSAREDLAKNIQYF.

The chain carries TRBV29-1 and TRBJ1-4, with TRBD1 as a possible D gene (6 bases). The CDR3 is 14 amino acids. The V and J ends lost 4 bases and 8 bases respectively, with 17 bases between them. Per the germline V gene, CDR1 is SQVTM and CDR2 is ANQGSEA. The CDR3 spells CSVGVGGGREKLFF. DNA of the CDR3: TGCAGCGTTGGAGTGGGGGGCGGCAGGGAAAAACTGTTTTTT.

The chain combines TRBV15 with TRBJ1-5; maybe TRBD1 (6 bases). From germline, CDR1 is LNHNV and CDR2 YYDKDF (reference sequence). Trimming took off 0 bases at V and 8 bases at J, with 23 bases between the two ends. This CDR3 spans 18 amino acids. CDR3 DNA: TGTGCCACCAGCAGAGATTTAGGGGGACCGACGTCAGCGGAGCCCCAGCATTTT. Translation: CATSRDLGGPTSAEPQHF.

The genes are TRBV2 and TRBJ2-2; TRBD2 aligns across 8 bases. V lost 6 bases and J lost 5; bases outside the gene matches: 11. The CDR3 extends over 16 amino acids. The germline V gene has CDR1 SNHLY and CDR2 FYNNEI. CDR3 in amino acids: CASRALGREATGELFF. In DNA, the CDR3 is TGTGCCAGCAGGGCCTTGGGGCGGGAGGCAACCGGGGAGCTGTTTTTT.

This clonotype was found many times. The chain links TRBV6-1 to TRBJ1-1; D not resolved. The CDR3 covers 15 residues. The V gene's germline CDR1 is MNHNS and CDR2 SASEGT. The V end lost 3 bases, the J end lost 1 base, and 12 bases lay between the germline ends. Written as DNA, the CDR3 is TGTGCCAGCAGTGAGGGTAGGCTGACGAACACTGAAGCTTTCTTT. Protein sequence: CASSEGRLTNTEAFF.

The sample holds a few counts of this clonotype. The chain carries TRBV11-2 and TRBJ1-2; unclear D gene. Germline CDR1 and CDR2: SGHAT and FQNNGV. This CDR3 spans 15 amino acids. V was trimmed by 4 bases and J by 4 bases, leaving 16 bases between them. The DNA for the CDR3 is TGTGCCAGCAGCTCCCTCAAGGGTGAACCCTATGGCTACACCTTC. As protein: CASSSLKGEPYGYTF.

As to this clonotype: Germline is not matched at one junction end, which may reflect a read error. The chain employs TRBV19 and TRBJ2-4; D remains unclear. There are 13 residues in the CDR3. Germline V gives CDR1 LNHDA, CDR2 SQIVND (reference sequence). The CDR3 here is CASSIDGDIGPAF. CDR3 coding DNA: TGTGCCAGTAGTATAGATGGAGACATCGGCCCAGCTTTC.

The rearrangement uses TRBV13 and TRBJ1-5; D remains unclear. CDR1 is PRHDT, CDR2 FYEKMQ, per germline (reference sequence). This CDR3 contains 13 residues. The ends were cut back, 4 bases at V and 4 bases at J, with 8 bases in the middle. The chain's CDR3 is CASSYGKNQPQHF. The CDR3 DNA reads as TGTGCCAGCAGCTACGGCAAAAATCAGCCCCAGCATTTT.

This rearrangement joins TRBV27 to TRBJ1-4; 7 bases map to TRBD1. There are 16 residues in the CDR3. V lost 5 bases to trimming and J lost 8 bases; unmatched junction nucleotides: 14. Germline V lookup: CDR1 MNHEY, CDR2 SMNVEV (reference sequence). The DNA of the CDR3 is TGTGCCAGCAGTATTACTAACGACAGGGTGGAGGAAAAACTGTTTTTT. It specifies CASSITNDRVEEKLFF.

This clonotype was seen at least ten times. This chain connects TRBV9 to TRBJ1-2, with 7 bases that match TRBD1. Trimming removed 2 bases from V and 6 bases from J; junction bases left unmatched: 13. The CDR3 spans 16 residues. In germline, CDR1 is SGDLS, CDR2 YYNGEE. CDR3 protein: CASSVDLEDRVNGYTF. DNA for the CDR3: TGTGCCAGCAGCGTCGACCTCGAAGACAGGGTCAATGGCTACACCTTC.

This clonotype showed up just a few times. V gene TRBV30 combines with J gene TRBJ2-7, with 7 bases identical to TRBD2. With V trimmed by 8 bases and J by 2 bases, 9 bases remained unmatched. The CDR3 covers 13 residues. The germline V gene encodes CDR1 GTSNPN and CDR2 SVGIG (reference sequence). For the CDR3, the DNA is TGTGCCGTTCGCGGGAGCCTTACCTACGAGCAGTACTTC. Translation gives CAVRGSLTYEQYF. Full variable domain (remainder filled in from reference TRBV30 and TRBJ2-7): SQTIHQWPATLVQPVGSPLSLECTVEGTSNPNLYWYRQAAGRGLQLLFYSVGIGQISSEVPQNLSASRPQDRQFILSSKKLLLSDSGFYLCAVRGSLTYEQYFGPGTRLTVT.

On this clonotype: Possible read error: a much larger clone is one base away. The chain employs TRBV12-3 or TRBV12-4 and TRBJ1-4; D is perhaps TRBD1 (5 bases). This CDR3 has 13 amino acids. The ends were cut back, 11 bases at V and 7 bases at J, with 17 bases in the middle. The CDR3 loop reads CACHGGIGEKLFF. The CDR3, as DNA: TGTGCCTGCCACGGGGGGATAGGTGAAAAACTGTTTTTT.

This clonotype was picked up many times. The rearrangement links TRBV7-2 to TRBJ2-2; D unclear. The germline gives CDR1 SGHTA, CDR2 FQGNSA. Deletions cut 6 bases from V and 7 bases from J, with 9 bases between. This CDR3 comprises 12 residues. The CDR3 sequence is CASSFRGGELFF. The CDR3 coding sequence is TGTGCCAGCAGTTTCAGAGGCGGGGAGCTGTTTTTT.

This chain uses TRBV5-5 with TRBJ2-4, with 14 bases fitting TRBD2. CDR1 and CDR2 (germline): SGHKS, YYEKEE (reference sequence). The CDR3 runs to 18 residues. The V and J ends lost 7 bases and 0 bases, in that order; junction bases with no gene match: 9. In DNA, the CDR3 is TGTGCCAGCGAACCGGGACTAGCGGGAGTAGCAGCCAAAAACATTCAGTACTTC. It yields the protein CASEPGLAGVAAKNIQYF.

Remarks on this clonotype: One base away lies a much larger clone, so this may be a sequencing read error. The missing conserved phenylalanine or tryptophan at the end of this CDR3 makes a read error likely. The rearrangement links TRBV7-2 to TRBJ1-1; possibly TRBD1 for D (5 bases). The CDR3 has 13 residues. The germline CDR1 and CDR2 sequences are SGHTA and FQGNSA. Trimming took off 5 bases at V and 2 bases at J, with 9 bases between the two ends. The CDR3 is CASSVQVNTEAFL. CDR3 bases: TGTGCCAGCAGCGTACAGGTTAACACTGAAGCTTTCCTT.

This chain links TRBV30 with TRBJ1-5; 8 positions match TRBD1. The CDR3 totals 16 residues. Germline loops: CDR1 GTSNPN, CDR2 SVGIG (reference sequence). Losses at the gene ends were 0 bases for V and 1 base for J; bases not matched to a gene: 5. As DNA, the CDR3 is TGTGCCTGGAGTGTCTCGGACAGGGTAAGCAATCAGCCCCAGCATTTT. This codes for CAWSVSDRVSNQPQHF.

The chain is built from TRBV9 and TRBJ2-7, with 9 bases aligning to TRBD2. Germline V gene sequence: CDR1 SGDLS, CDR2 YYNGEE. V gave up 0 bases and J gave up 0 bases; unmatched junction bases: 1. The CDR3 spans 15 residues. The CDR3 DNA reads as TGTGCCAGCAGCGTAGGTAGCGGGAGCTCCTACGAGCAGTACTTC. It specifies CASSVGSGSSYEQYF.

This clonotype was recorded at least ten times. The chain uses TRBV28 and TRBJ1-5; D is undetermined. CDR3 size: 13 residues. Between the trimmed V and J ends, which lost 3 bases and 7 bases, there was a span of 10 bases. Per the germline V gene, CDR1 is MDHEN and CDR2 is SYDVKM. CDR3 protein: CASSFRGRQPQHF. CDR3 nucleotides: TGTGCCAGCAGTTTCCGCGGGCGGCAGCCCCAGCATTTT.

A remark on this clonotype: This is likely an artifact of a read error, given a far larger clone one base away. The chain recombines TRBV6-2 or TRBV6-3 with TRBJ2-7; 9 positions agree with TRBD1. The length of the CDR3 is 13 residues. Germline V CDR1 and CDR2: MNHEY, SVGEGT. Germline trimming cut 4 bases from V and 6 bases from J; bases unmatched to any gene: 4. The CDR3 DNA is TGTGCCAGCAGTTCCGGGACAGGGCTCGAGCAGTACTTC. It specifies CASSSGTGLEQYF.